These T cell receptor beta chains were read from a single sample in a study of blood T cell repertoires in COVID-19. TCRdb keeps only in-frame clones here, not all; method: immunoSEQ multiplex PCR. The repertoire has just over 150,000 clones, about nine tenths of them found once; the top ten carry 2% to 3%. The source material was peripheral blood. The origin of the receptors is a woman between 70 and 85 years old with acute or convalescent COVID-19. Both conserved end residues are part of each CDR3. The order of the fields is CDR3 protein, V gene.

CDR3 protein: CASSYLDRGLGGYTF
V gene: TRBV6-6

CDR3 protein: CASSLDPPSSSGNTIYF
V gene: TRBV7-6

CDR3 protein: CASSGGCSGANVLTF
V gene: TRBV21-1

CDR3 protein: CASSWTSGGLSFF
V gene: TRBV5-1

CDR3 protein: CASSSDRALYGYTF
V gene: TRBV5-5

CDR3 protein: CATSDTRDSFTDTQYF
V gene: TRBV24-1

CDR3 protein: CASRSTGGNIQYF
V gene: TRBV6-5

CDR3 protein: CASSSPGQTQETQYF
V gene: TRBV28

CDR3 protein: CASSLHQGTEAFF
V gene: TRBV7-2

CDR3 protein: CASRDKTGWTTDTQYF
V gene: TRBV2

CDR3 protein: CASSFGQGAGTDTQYF
V gene: TRBV6-5

CDR3 protein: CASRLGQEYQPQHF
V gene: TRBV28

CDR3 protein: CASSWGQGEGNQPQHF
V gene: TRBV7-9

CDR3 protein: CATSQRLTDTQYF
V gene: TRBV24-1

CDR3 protein: CASSVGANTEAFF
V gene: TRBV12-3/TRBV12-4

CDR3 protein: CATKKDTHQPQHF
V gene: TRBV19

CDR3 protein: CASSLEQGASHEQYF
V gene: TRBV18

CDR3 protein: CASSFTGGVSPLHF
V gene: TRBV19

CDR3 protein: CASSVVLRVEKLFF
V gene: TRBV9

CDR3 protein: CASTPAGSNYGYTF
V gene: TRBV25-1

CDR3 protein: CASSYDLGREAPEAFF
V gene: TRBV6-5

CDR3 protein: CASSSRTGNNEQFF
V gene: TRBV7-9

CDR3 protein: CASSLGQGTGETQYF
V gene: TRBV5-6

CDR3 protein: CASRQDRVGNEQFF
V gene: TRBV27